This is a list of T cell receptor beta chains from one sample in a study of T cell clonotyping in hematopoietic cell transplantation. Some clones are missing from TCRdb's copy, which holds only in-frame ones; the method was immunoSEQ multiplex PCR. The data contain some 40,000 clones, less than 95% of them singletons. The sample taken for sequencing was peripheral blood mononuclear cells. These receptors all stem from a woman in her forties or fifties in good health. Some clones in this sample may be carry-over from other donors' samples. Both conserved end residues are part of each CDR3. The order of the fields is clone size, V gene, D gene, J gene, CDR3 protein, CDR3 DNA. D genes are given only for firm matches. Only some rows state a clone size, as once, few, many or a class for expanded clones.

abundance: -
v_gene: TRBV5-1
d_gene: TRBD1
j_gene: TRBJ1-1
CDR3aa: CASSAQQGAERAETFF
CDR3nt: TGCGCCAGCAGCGCGCAACAGGGGGCAGAACGGGCTGAAACTTTCTTT

abundance: -
v_gene: TRBV4-2
d_gene: TRBD1
j_gene: TRBJ1-3
CDR3aa: CASSQVADRASGNTIYF
CDR3nt: TGTGCCAGCAGCCAAGTCGCCGACAGGGCCTCTGGAAACACCATATATTTT

abundance: -
v_gene: TRBV9
d_gene: TRBD1
j_gene: TRBJ2-7
CDR3aa: CASSVGQGALNYEQYF
CDR3nt: TGTGCCAGCAGCGTTGGACAGGGGGCCTTAAACTACGAGCAGTACTTC

abundance: once
v_gene: TRBV4-2
d_gene: -
j_gene: TRBJ1-1
CDR3aa: CASSQEQGLPTEAFF
CDR3nt: TGTGCCAGCAGCCAAGAACAGGGCCTACCGACTGAAGCTTTTTTT

abundance: -
v_gene: TRBV2
d_gene: TRBD2
j_gene: TRBJ2-2
CDR3aa: CASRPRVLAGGRELFF
CDR3nt: TGTGCCAGCAGACCGAGGGTCCTAGCGGGGGGCCGGGAGCTGTTTTTT

abundance: -
v_gene: TRBV6-5
d_gene: -
j_gene: TRBJ2-7
CDR3aa: CASTKGGHYEQYF
CDR3nt: TGTGCCAGCACTAAAGGGGGACACTACGAGCAGTACTTC

abundance: -
v_gene: TRBV9
d_gene: -
j_gene: TRBJ1-4
CDR3aa: CASSARGIGTANEKLFF
CDR3nt: TGTGCCAGCAGCGCCAGGGGCATCGGGACGGCTAATGAAAAACTGTTTTTT

abundance: -
v_gene: TRBV6-5
d_gene: -
j_gene: TRBJ2-7
CDR3aa: CASSRLGSYEQYF
CDR3nt: TGTGCCAGCAGCCGACTGGGATCCTACGAGCAGTACTTC

abundance: -
v_gene: TRBV11-3
d_gene: -
j_gene: TRBJ2-3
CDR3aa: CASSPRTGTDTQYF
CDR3nt: TGTGCCAGCAGCCCACGGACGGGCACAGATACGCAGTATTTT

abundance: -
v_gene: TRBV28
d_gene: TRBD1
j_gene: TRBJ1-1
CDR3aa: CASSFRGTEAFF
CDR3nt: TGTGCCAGCAGTTTCAGGGGGACTGAAGCTTTCTTT

abundance: -
v_gene: TRBV30
d_gene: TRBD1
j_gene: TRBJ1-2
CDR3aa: CAWSAVQGRNYGYTF
CDR3nt: TGTGCCTGGAGTGCCGTACAGGGGAGGAACTATGGCTACACCTTC

abundance: -
v_gene: TRBV4-3
d_gene: -
j_gene: TRBJ2-5
CDR3aa: CASSQGMTETRQETQYF
CDR3nt: TGCGCCAGCAGCCAAGGGATGACTGAAACCCGCCAAGAGACCCAGTACTTC

abundance: few
v_gene: TRBV5-6
d_gene: -
j_gene: TRBJ1-2
CDR3aa: CASSPQGSYGYTF
CDR3nt: TGTGCCAGCAGCCCCCAGGGAAGCTATGGCTACACCTTC

abundance: -
v_gene: TRBV7-9
d_gene: -
j_gene: TRBJ1-5
CDR3aa: CASSPIGGFNQPQHF
CDR3nt: TGTGCCAGCAGCCCGATCGGGGGGTTCAATCAGCCCCAGCATTTT

abundance: -
v_gene: TRBV5-6
d_gene: TRBD1
j_gene: TRBJ1-5
CDR3aa: CASSLRDSYQPQHF
CDR3nt: TGTGCCAGCAGCCTACGGGACAGCTATCAGCCCCAGCATTTT

abundance: -
v_gene: TRBV5-6
d_gene: -
j_gene: TRBJ2-3
CDR3aa: CASSLFTSLITDTQYF
CDR3nt: TGTGCCAGCAGCTTGTTTACGTCGTTAATCACAGATACGCAGTATTTT

abundance: -
v_gene: TRBV5-8
d_gene: TRBD2
j_gene: TRBJ2-7
CDR3aa: CASSLEGGVGYEQYF
CDR3nt: TGTGCCAGCAGCTTGGAGGGAGGGGTGGGTTACGAGCAGTACTTC

abundance: -
v_gene: TRBV2
d_gene: -
j_gene: TRBJ1-1
CDR3aa: CASSRIGLRAEAFF
CDR3nt: TGTGCCAGCAGCCGCATAGGACTTAGGGCTGAAGCTTTCTTT

abundance: -
v_gene: TRBV6-1
d_gene: TRBD1
j_gene: TRBJ2-3
CDR3aa: CASSEWTGGVYTQYF
CDR3nt: TGTGCCAGCAGTGAATGGACAGGGGGCGTGTATACGCAGTATTTT

abundance: -
v_gene: TRBV19
d_gene: TRBD2
j_gene: TRBJ2-1
CDR3aa: CASSIDMLAGGLYEQFF
CDR3nt: TGTGCCAGTAGTATAGACATGCTAGCGGGGGGGTTGTATGAGCAGTTCTTC

abundance: -
v_gene: TRBV7-9
d_gene: -
j_gene: TRBJ2-5
CDR3aa: CASSLSFGTPSETQYF
CDR3nt: TGTGCCAGCAGCTTGAGTTTCGGGACGCCCTCAGAGACCCAGTACTTC

abundance: -
v_gene: TRBV27
d_gene: -
j_gene: TRBJ1-2
CDR3aa: CASSLSIGGGYTF
CDR3nt: TGTGCCAGCAGTTTGAGTATTGGAGGGGGCTACACCTTC